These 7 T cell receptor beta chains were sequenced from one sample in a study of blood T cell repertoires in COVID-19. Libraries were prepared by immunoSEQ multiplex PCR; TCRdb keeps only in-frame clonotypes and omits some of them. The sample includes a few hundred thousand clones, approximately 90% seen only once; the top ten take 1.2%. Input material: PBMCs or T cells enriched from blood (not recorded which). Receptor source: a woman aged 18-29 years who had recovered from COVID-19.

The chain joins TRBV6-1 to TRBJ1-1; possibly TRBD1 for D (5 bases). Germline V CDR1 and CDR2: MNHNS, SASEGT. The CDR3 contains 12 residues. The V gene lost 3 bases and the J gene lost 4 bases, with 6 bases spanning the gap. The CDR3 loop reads CASSDRVTEAFF. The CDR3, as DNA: TGTGCCAGCAGTGACAGGGTCACTGAAGCTTTCTTT.

The CDR3 bases are TGTGCCAGCAGCCAAAACCCCAGGGGGGCAGGGAGGCCCGGGGAGCTGTTTTTT. This encodes CASSQNPRGAGRPGELFF. The V gene is TRBV7-3, the J gene TRBJ2-2; TRBD1 might be the D (7 bases). From germline, CDR1 is SGHTA and CDR2 FQGTGA. Trimming cost V 5 bases and J 6 bases, with 25 bases left between them. This CDR3 is built from 18 residues.

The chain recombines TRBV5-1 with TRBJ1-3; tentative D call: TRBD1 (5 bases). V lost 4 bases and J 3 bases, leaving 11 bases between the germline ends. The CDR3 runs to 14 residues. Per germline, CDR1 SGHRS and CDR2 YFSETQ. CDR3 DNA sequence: TGCGCCAGCAGCGCCGGGACTGTTGGAAACACCATATATTTT. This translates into CASSAGTVGNTIYF. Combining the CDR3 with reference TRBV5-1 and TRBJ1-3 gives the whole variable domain KAGVTQTPRYLIKTRGQQVTLSCSPISGHRSVSWYQQTPGQGLQFLFEYFSETQRNKGNFPGRFSGRQFSNSRSEMNVSTLELGDSALYLCASSAGTVGNTIYFGEGSWLTVV.

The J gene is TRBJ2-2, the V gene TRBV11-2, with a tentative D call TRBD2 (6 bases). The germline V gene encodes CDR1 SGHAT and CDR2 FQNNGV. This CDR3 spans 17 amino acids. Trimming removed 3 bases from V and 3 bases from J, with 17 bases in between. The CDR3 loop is CASSFTGPGVYTGELFF. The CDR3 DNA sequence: TGTGCCAGCAGCTTTACGGGACCGGGGGTTTACACCGGGGAGCTGTTTTTT.

The DNA for the CDR3 is TGTGCCAGTAGTGCGCTCAATTCACCCCTCCACTTT. Its translation is CASSALNSPLHF. The chain couples TRBV19 to TRBJ1-6; D is ambiguous. Germline V gene data show CDR1 as LNHDA and CDR2 as SQIVND (reference sequence). The CDR3 contains 12 residues. The V and J ends lost 5 bases and 7 bases respectively, with 6 bases between them.

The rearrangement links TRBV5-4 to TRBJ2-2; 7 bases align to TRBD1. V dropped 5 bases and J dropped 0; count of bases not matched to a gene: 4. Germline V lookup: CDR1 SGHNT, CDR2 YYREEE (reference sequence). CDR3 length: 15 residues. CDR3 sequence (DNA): TGTGCCAGCAGTTCGGGACAGCCGAACACCGGGGAGCTGTTTTTT. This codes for CASSSGQPNTGELFF.

CDR3 DNA sequence: TGCGCCAGCAGTGAGTCGTCGGCTAGCGGGGGGGCCTGGTTCAATGAGCAGTTCTTC. Protein: CASSESSASGGAWFNEQFF. J is TRBJ2-1 and V is TRBV10-2, with 12 positions matching TRBD2. V lost 0 bases to trimming and J lost 6 bases; unmatched junction nucleotides: 12. The CDR3 extends over 19 amino acids. Per the germline V gene, CDR1 is WSHSY and CDR2 is SAAADI.